This is a list of T cell receptor beta chains from one sample in a study of blood T cell repertoires in COVID-19. The repertoire was sequenced with immunoSEQ multiplex PCR; TCRdb's copy has only in-frame clones and lacks some. This sample has some 350,000 clones, with around 87% found just once. The sample was peripheral blood. Receptor source: a man younger than 30 with active or convalescent COVID-19. CDR3s include the opening cysteine and the closing phenylalanine or tryptophan. D genes are given only for firm matches. Some rows mark clone size as missing; the rest say once, few, many or name a class of expanded clone.

v_call: TRBV6-5; clone_size: once; j_call: TRBJ2-3; d_call: TRBD2; cdr3_aa: CASSWREITDTQYF; cdr3_nt: TGTGCCAGCAGTTGGCGGGAGATCACAGATACGCAGTATTTT
v_call: TRBV11-3; clone_size: NA; j_call: TRBJ1-1; d_call: TRBD1; cdr3_aa: CASSKQGSSTEAFF; cdr3_nt: TGTGCCAGCAGCAAACAGGGGTCGAGCACTGAAGCTTTCTTT
v_call: TRBV4-3; clone_size: few; j_call: TRBJ1-3; d_call: NA; cdr3_aa: CASSQGLGQIGNTIYF; cdr3_nt: TGCGCCAGCAGCCAAGGGCTTGGACAGATCGGAAACACCATATATTTT
v_call: TRBV5-1; clone_size: NA; j_call: TRBJ2-5; d_call: NA; cdr3_aa: CASSSQGLGETQYF; cdr3_nt: TGCGCCAGCAGCTCGCAGGGACTCGGAGAGACCCAGTACTTC
v_call: TRBV6-2/TRBV6-3; clone_size: NA; j_call: TRBJ2-2; d_call: NA; cdr3_aa: CASSWQDTGELFF; cdr3_nt: TGTGCCAGCAGTTGGCAGGACACCGGGGAGCTGTTTTTT
v_call: TRBV6-5; clone_size: once; j_call: TRBJ1-1; d_call: NA; cdr3_aa: CASTVLGETSEAFF; cdr3_nt: TGTGCCAGCACTGTATTGGGCGAAACTAGTGAAGCTTTCTTT
v_call: TRBV2; clone_size: NA; j_call: TRBJ1-2; d_call: NA; cdr3_aa: CASSESEAGYTF; cdr3_nt: TGTGCCAGCAGTGAATCTGAGGCCGGCTACACCTTC
v_call: TRBV24-1; clone_size: NA; j_call: TRBJ2-3; d_call: TRBD2; cdr3_aa: CATSDLVAGGTDTQYF; cdr3_nt: TGTGCCACCAGTGATTTGGTAGCGGGAGGAACGGATACGCAGTATTTT
v_call: TRBV28; clone_size: NA; j_call: TRBJ1-1; d_call: NA; cdr3_aa: CASSLGGQLNTEAFF; cdr3_nt: TGTGCCAGCAGTTTAGGTGGACAGCTGAACACTGAAGCTTTCTTT
v_call: TRBV27; clone_size: NA; j_call: TRBJ2-7; d_call: NA; cdr3_aa: CASSGGNSYEQYF; cdr3_nt: TGTGCCAGCAGCGGGGGTAACTCCTACGAGCAGTACTTC
v_call: TRBV3-1/TRBV3-2; clone_size: NA; j_call: TRBJ2-1; d_call: TRBD2; cdr3_aa: CASSLGLEYFF; cdr3_nt: TGTGCCAGCAGCCTCGGACTAGAGTATTTCTTC
v_call: TRBV12-3/TRBV12-4; clone_size: NA; j_call: TRBJ2-7; d_call: TRBD1; cdr3_aa: CASSANRGREQYF; cdr3_nt: TGTGCCAGCAGTGCAAACAGGGGGCGGGAGCAGTACTTC
v_call: TRBV5-6; clone_size: NA; j_call: TRBJ2-3; d_call: NA; cdr3_aa: CASSFGIPDTQYF; cdr3_nt: TGTGCCAGCAGCTTCGGGATCCCAGATACGCAGTATTTT
v_call: TRBV24-1; clone_size: NA; j_call: TRBJ2-5; d_call: NA; cdr3_aa: CATSDPRRYQETQYF; cdr3_nt: TGTGCCACCAGTGACCCCCGGCGGTACCAAGAGACCCAGTACTTC
v_call: TRBV3-1/TRBV3-2; clone_size: NA; j_call: TRBJ1-2; d_call: TRBD1; cdr3_aa: CASSLTTTQGGDYGYTF; cdr3_nt: TGTGCCAGCAGCCTAACTACCACTCAGGGGGGAGACTATGGCTACACCTTC
v_call: TRBV29-1; clone_size: once; j_call: TRBJ2-3; d_call: TRBD2; cdr3_aa: CSVERGGSRVDTQYF; cdr3_nt: TGCAGCGTTGAAAGGGGAGGGTCCAGGGTGGATACGCAGTATTTT
v_call: TRBV15; clone_size: NA; j_call: TRBJ1-5; d_call: NA; cdr3_aa: CATSRDPVQPQHF; cdr3_nt: TGTGCCACCAGCAGAGATCCGGTTCAGCCCCAGCATTTT